The next 13 T cell receptor beta chains were all read from a single sample in a study of long-term antiretroviral therapy in people with HIV (dated by TCRdb to the early 2020s). The immunoSEQ hsTCRB v3.0 assay was used at survey level resolution to sequence the TRB variable region. TCRdb retrieved this table from immuneACCESS and kept in-frame rearrangements only. Not all clones are present; in checked studies, unresolved V genes account for under half, and no reason is known for the remainder. Counted in this sample were 16,000 or so clones; 60% to 85% of them appeared once. The top ten hold around 15% of the sample. The input for sequencing was unsorted PBMCs, taken less than 2.2 years before starting antiretroviral therapy. All receptors come from a young man with HIV.

For the CDR3, the DNA is TGTGCCAGCAGCTCGACAGGGAACAGCTACGAGCAGTACTTC. As protein: CASSSTGNSYEQYF. This chain links TRBV13 with TRBJ2-7; the match to TRBD1 covers 7 bases. V gave up 4 bases and J gave up 3 bases; unmatched junction bases: 6. Germline CDR1 PRHDT, CDR2 FYEKMQ (reference sequence). CDR3 length: 14 residues.

The V gene is TRBV6-6, the J gene TRBJ2-7; 8 bases are shared with TRBD2. Per the germline V gene, CDR1 is MNHNY and CDR2 is SVGAGI (reference sequence). Germline trimming cut 6 bases from V and 5 bases from J; bases unmatched to any gene: 12. This CDR3 has 15 residues. In nucleotides, the CDR3 is TGTGCCAGCAGATCGGCCGGGACTAGTGCAAACGAGCAGTACTTC. Residues: CASRSAGTSANEQYF.

The chain recombines TRBV4-3 with TRBJ2-7; D gene unclear. V dropped 0 bases and J dropped 0 bases, with 12 bases sitting between them. This CDR3 has 16 residues. CDR1 is LGHNA, CDR2 YSLEER, per germline. The CDR3 here is CASSQEWPIDSYEQYF. In DNA form, the CDR3 reads TGCGCCAGCAGCCAAGAGTGGCCGATAGACTCCTACGAGCAGTACTTC.

The chain couples TRBV14 to TRBJ2-2, with unresolved D. CDR3 length: 13 amino acids. The V gene lost 4 bases and the J gene lost 6 bases, with 9 bases spanning the gap. Per the germline V gene, CDR1 is SGHDN and CDR2 is FVKESK. The DNA for the CDR3 is TGTGCCAGCAGCCCGGATGGCGCCGGGGAGCTGTTTTTT. This sequence encodes CASSPDGAGELFF.

The V gene is TRBV18, the J gene TRBJ2-5; 9 bases are a match to TRBD1. Germline CDR1 is KGHSH and CDR2 is LQKENI. The CDR3 is 14 amino acids. With V trimmed by 5 bases and J by 5 bases, 6 bases remained unmatched. Here the CDR3 reads CASSAQGAWETQYF. For the CDR3, the DNA is TGTGCCAGCTCAGCACAGGGGGCTTGGGAGACCCAGTACTTC.

The CDR3 loop is CASSGTGGLSTEAFF. The CDR3 nucleotides read TGCGCCAGCAGCGGTACAGGGGGGCTGAGCACTGAAGCTTTCTTT. This chain links TRBV10-2 with TRBJ1-1; 8 positions agree with TRBD1. There are 15 residues in the CDR3. Looked up from germline, CDR1 is WSHSY and CDR2 is SAAADI. Germline trimming cut 6 bases from V and 4 bases from J; bases unmatched to any gene: 10.

The chain is built from TRBV18 and TRBJ2-5, with D possibly being TRBD1 (5 bases). The CDR3 runs 14 residues. V lost 4 bases and J lost 2, with 11 bases in between. The germline gives CDR1 KGHSH, CDR2 LQKENI. The CDR3 sequence is CASSLVPGQETQYF. In DNA form, the CDR3 reads TGTGCCAGCTCACTGGTGCCAGGGCAAGAGACCCAGTACTTC.

J is TRBJ2-1 and V is TRBV9; 7 nucleotides match TRBD2. V trimming: 4 bases; J trimming: 0 bases; junction bases outside the gene matches: 7. CDR3 length: 16 residues. Germline CDR1 is SGDLS and CDR2 is YYNGEE. The CDR3 nucleotides read TGTGCCAGCAGCACCGTGGGAGGGCCCTCCTACAATGAGCAGTTCTTC. It yields the protein CASSTVGGPSYNEQFF.

The CDR3 protein is CASSLIGTSGAPDTQYF. The CDR3 DNA reads TGCGCCAGCAGCCTAATTGGGACTAGCGGGGCCCCAGATACGCAGTATTTT. The rearrangement joins TRBV5-1 to TRBJ2-3; 13 nucleotides match TRBD2. The CDR3 has 17 amino acids. Trimming removed 4 bases from V and 4 bases from J; junction bases left unmatched: 9. Germline assignment: CDR1 SGHRS and CDR2 YFSETQ.

The chain joins TRBV9 to TRBJ2-1, with D tentatively TRBD2 (5 bases). The CDR3 consists of 13 residues. With 2 bases removed from V and 10 bases from J, the gap between germline ends came to 13 bases. Germline V lookup: CDR1 SGDLS, CDR2 YYNGEE. The DNA for the CDR3 is TGTGCCAGCAGCGTTTCGTGGGAGAGCGAGCAGTTCTTC. Protein sequence: CASSVSWESEQFF.

The chain couples TRBV9 to TRBJ2-7, with TRBD2 matching over 9 bases. From germline, CDR1 is SGDLS and CDR2 YYNGEE. This CDR3 is built from 15 residues. With V trimmed by 1 base and J by 3 bases, 5 bases remained unmatched. In nucleotides, the CDR3 is TGTGCCAGCAGCGTAATCCCTAGCGGGGTCTACGAGCAGTACTTC. Its translation: CASSVIPSGVYEQYF.

The chain uses TRBV6-1 and TRBJ2-7; 8 positions match TRBD1. With V trimmed by 3 bases and J by 5 bases, 15 bases remained unmatched. The V gene's germline CDR1 is MNHNS and CDR2 SASEGT. CDR3 length: 17 residues. The CDR3 bases are TGTGCCAGCAGTGATTGGGGGGCGGCAGGGGGCTTCGACGAGCAGTACTTC. Translation: CASSDWGAAGGFDEQYF.

CDR3 coding DNA: TGTGCCAGCAGTGAAGCAAACACAGATACGCAGTATTTT. This codes for CASSEANTDTQYF. The J gene is TRBJ2-3, the V gene TRBV6-1, with no clear D. The CDR3 has 13 amino acids. Germline CDR1 MNHNS, CDR2 SASEGT. Trimming left V 0 bases short and J 2 bases short, with 3 bases between.